The present T cell receptor (beta chain) was sequenced within a study of regulatory T cells in long-lasting Graves disease. Time point given: persistent/refractory GD, antithyroid drugs over 5 years with positive TRAb. PBMC-derived RNA was used for the TCR library. The length of the CDR3 is 14 residues. Germline CDR1 is SGHTA and CDR2 is FQGNSA. Trimming pared 5 bases from V and 6 bases from J, leaving 17 bases between. CDR3-region Arm-PCR and iRepertoire HTBI primers produced the TCR beta libraries. In TCRdb, the multiplex PCR reads were re-called with MiXCR into one record per CDR3 protein. Of approximately 470,000 distinct CDR3 sequences listed, 20% to 25% are singletons.

The V gene is TRBV7-2, the J gene TRBJ2-7; D possibly corresponds to TRBD2 (5 bases). This clonotype originated in a female donor with Graves disease. Sequenced material: peripheral blood mononuclear cells (PBMCs), taken when the disease was refractory, from a patient treated with antithyroid drugs. The CDR3 loop reads CASSTRIVRGEQYF. The CDR3 region has the DNA TGTGCCAGCAGCACGAGGATAGTCCGGGGCGAGCAGTACTTC.